This TCR beta chain is drawn from a study of tumor-infiltrating lymphocytes in oesophageal squamous cell carcinoma. CDR1 and CDR2 from the germline V gene are SGHVT and SQSDAQ. The CDR3 is made up of 14 amino acids. Using its own MiXCR run on the PCR reads, TCRdb lists one record per CDR3 protein. Of some 11,000 distinct CDR3 sequences listed, 52% are singletons. Input material: esophageal tumor tissue. This receptor was taken from a female donor with esophageal squamous cell carcinoma. This sequence joins TRBV7-4 and TRBJ2-7; the D is unclear. The end of the DNA is better explained by TRBJ1-2, so the J call may be wrong. The chain's CDR3 is CASSLLQLGYGYTF. The CDR3 DNA reads TGTGCCAGCAGCTTATTACAGCTTGGGTATGGCTACACCTTC.